This T cell receptor beta chain was identified during a study of cytomegalovirus exposure and HLA in healthy donors. Study in general: Later analysis reported that the 95 to 150 validation repertoires shared the platform of the approximately 620 first-cohort repertoires.

The method was immunoSEQ multiplex PCR; TCRdb's version includes in-frame clones alone and lacks a portion of them. The table lists roughly 52,000 clones, just over 85% of them singletons. CDR3 length equals 14 residues. Trimming pared 4 bases from V and 10 bases from J, leaving 20 bases between. Germline V gene sequence: CDR1 MNHEY, CDR2 SVGAGI. As regards this clone: Its antigen is unknown.

Points from the study as a whole: Reports credit the classifier with highly specific, highly sensitive diagnosis of cytomegalovirus status.

This receptor was taken from a woman younger than 45 in good health and CMV-seronegative. J is TRBJ2-7 and V is TRBV6-5, with TRBD2 as a possible D gene (6 bases). Sequencing input: PBMCs. DNA of the CDR3: TGTGCCAGCAGTTCCCCGAAGACTGGCGGGGCCCAGTACTTC. Its protein product is CASSSPKTGGAQYF.